The 26 T cell receptor beta chains presented below share a single source sample, sequenced in a study of cytomegalovirus exposure and HLA in healthy donors. TCRdb keeps only in-frame clones here, not all; method: immunoSEQ multiplex PCR. In the table there are some 140,000 clones, roughly four fifths of which are singletons. Sequenced sample: PBMCs. These receptors were taken from a man aged 25-45 years in good health and CMV-seropositive.

This chain uses TRBV18 with TRBJ2-7; perhaps TRBD1 as D (5 bases). CDR3 length equals 12 residues. Germline CDR1 and CDR2: KGHSH and LQKENI. The V end was cut by 3 bases, the J end by 2 bases, with 5 bases between. Here the CDR3 DNA reads TGTGCCAGCTCACCGGACACCTACGAGCAGTACTTC. This translates into CASSPDTYEQYF.

This clone was detected only once. The rearrangement joins TRBV27 to TRBJ1-2; possible D gene TRBD1, 5 bases. This CDR3 contains 14 residues. The germline V gene encodes CDR1 MNHEY and CDR2 SMNVEV (reference sequence). V lost 3 bases and J lost 7, with 15 bases in between. CDR3 loop: CASSLGGKVSGYTF. CDR3 DNA: TGTGCCAGCAGTTTGGGGGGTAAAGTCTCTGGCTACACCTTC.

CDR3 DNA: TGTGCCAGCAGTTACGTCATAAGGGACTCAGGGCAGCCCCAGCATTTT. Its protein product is CASSYVIRDSGQPQHF. This chain joins TRBV6-6 and TRBJ1-5; perhaps TRBD1 as D (5 bases). Germline V lookup: CDR1 MNHNY, CDR2 SVGAGI (reference sequence). Deletions cut 2 bases from V and 7 bases from J, with 18 bases between. The CDR3 loop spans 16 amino acids.

The chain couples TRBV6-6 to TRBJ2-1; 11 bases are shared with TRBD2. With 6 bases clipped from V and 6 bases from J, the junction kept 7 bases outside the gene matches. CDR1 is MNHNY and CDR2 is SVGAGI in the germline V gene (reference sequence). This CDR3 has 15 amino acids. The CDR3 nucleotides read TGTGCCAGCAGAACTCGACTAGCGGGAATCAATGAGCAGTTCTTC. It specifies CASRTRLAGINEQFF.

The V gene is TRBV19, the J gene TRBJ2-1; D possibly corresponds to TRBD2 (6 bases). V dropped 3 bases and J dropped 4 bases, with 10 bases sitting between them. This CDR3 region has 14 residues. Germline CDR1 is LNHDA and CDR2 is SQIVND (reference sequence). This CDR3 reads CASSILGTYNEQFF. CDR3 sequence (DNA): TGTGCCAGTAGTATTTTGGGGACTTACAATGAGCAGTTCTTC.

The chain employs TRBV7-9 and TRBJ2-7, with D possibly being TRBD1 (7 bases). Germline CDR1 SEHNR, CDR2 FQNEAQ (reference sequence). With 4 bases removed from V and 2 bases from J, the gap between germline ends came to 12 bases. This CDR3 has 14 amino acids. In nucleotides, the CDR3 is TGTGCCAGCAGCTCCCAGGGGGGACCCTACGAGCAGTACTTC. Its protein product is CASSSQGGPYEQYF.

The chain carries TRBV10-3 and TRBJ2-1; 9 positions agree with TRBD2. The CDR3 runs 15 residues. Germline V CDR1 and CDR2: ENHRY, SYGVKD. The junction had 1 base not matched to a gene; V was cut back by 0 bases and J by 4 bases. CDR3 nucleotide sequence: TGTGCCATCAGTGAGTCTCTAGCGGGGTACAATGAGCAGTTCTTC. Encoded protein: CAISESLAGYNEQFF.

The rearrangement joins TRBV29-1 to TRBJ1-2, with 11 bases matching TRBD1. Germline values: CDR1 SQVTM, CDR2 ANQGSEA. The CDR3 spans 13 residues. After removal of 7 bases from V and 2 bases from J, the junction contained 3 bases not matched to a gene. CDR3 nucleotides: TGCAGCGCTGGACAGGGGGCAAACTATGGCTACACCTTC. This gives the protein CSAGQGANYGYTF.

The rearrangement uses TRBV11-2 and TRBJ1-2; D remains unclear. Germline loops: CDR1 SGHAT, CDR2 FQNNGV. V was shortened by 1 base and J by 2 bases, with 8 bases between the two germline ends. This CDR3 region has 14 residues. The CDR3 loop is CASSLGLLNYGYTF. The DNA of the CDR3 is TGTGCCAGCAGCTTAGGGCTCCTGAACTATGGCTACACCTTC.

J is TRBJ2-3 and V is TRBV10-1, with 7 bases aligning to TRBD1. Losses at the gene ends were 0 bases for V and 9 bases for J; bases not matched to a gene: 6. Germline loops: CDR1 WNHNN, CDR2 SYGVQD (reference sequence). This CDR3 is built from 14 residues. CDR3 nucleotides: TGCGCCAGCAGTGAGTCGGGGACAGCTGAAACGCAGTATTTT. This gives the protein CASSESGTAETQYF.

This clone was observed a handful of times. The V gene is TRBV7-3, the J gene TRBJ2-7; TRBD2 matches 7 bases. Germline CDR1 and CDR2: SGHTA and FQGTGA. Trimming cost V 4 bases and J 8 bases; bases outside gene matches: 8. There are 13 residues in the CDR3. The CDR3 DNA reads as TGTGCCAGCAGCTCCTCGGGGGGTGGACAGCAGTACTTC. Amino acids: CASSSSGGGQQYF. Supplemented by reference TRBV7-3 and TRBJ2-7, the full variable domain reads GAGVSQTPSNKVTEKGKYVELRCDPISGHTALYWYRQSLGQGPEFLIYFQGTGAADDSGLPNDRFFAVRPEGSVSTLKIQRTERGDSAVYLCASSSSGGGQQYFGPGTRLTVT.

This chain links TRBV6-5 with TRBJ2-1; D perhaps matches TRBD2 (5 bases). V lost 2 bases, J lost 5 bases, and 13 bases lay in between. The germline V gene has CDR1 MNHEY and CDR2 SVGAGI. The CDR3 extends over 15 amino acids. The DNA of the CDR3 is TGTGCCAGCAGTTACCGGGGATGGGAAAACAATGAGCAGTTCTTC. It encodes CASSYRGWENNEQFF.

The chain links TRBV5-6 to TRBJ1-2; no definite D call. Germline loops: CDR1 SGHDT, CDR2 YYEEEE. This CDR3 is 17 amino acids long. Trimming stripped 3 bases from V and 8 bases from J, with 26 bases between. The CDR3 coding sequence is TGTGCCAGCAGCTCGGCAGGACTCCGACCGAGGGCAGAAGGCTACACCTTC. The encoded protein is CASSSAGLRPRAEGYTF.

The chain carries TRBV7-3 and TRBJ2-3; D might be TRBD2 (5 bases). This CDR3 contains 13 residues. V was trimmed by 5 bases and J by 6 bases, leaving 12 bases between them. Looked up from germline, CDR1 is SGHTA and CDR2 is FQGTGA. The CDR3 loop reads CASSLRTVDTQYF. CDR3 nucleotide sequence: TGTGCCAGCAGCCTCAGGACTGTGGATACGCAGTATTTT.

The V gene is TRBV7-2, the J gene TRBJ1-2, with 8 bases matching TRBD1. Germline V gene data show CDR1 as SGHTA and CDR2 as FQGNSA. V gave up 1 base and J gave up 8 bases; unmatched junction bases: 12. The CDR3 covers 16 residues. CDR3 nucleotide sequence: TGTGCCAGCAGCTTAGGGGGACAGGTCTCATTAGGGGGCTACACCTTC. It specifies CASSLGGQVSLGGYTF.

The sample holds one count of this clone. This sequence joins TRBV20-1 and TRBJ2-5; TRBD1 aligns across 7 bases. The CDR3 covers 11 residues. In germline, CDR1 is DFQATT, CDR2 SNEGSKA (reference sequence). CDR3 sequence (DNA): TGCAGCCCCGCCAGGGGGGAGACCCAGTACTTC. Its protein is CSPARGETQYF.

The chain employs TRBV5-1 and TRBJ1-2, with TRBD1 matching over 7 bases. The germline V gene encodes CDR1 SGHRS and CDR2 YFSETQ. This CDR3 has 14 amino acids. Losses at the gene ends were 0 bases for V and 7 bases for J; bases not matched to a gene: 6. CDR3 coding DNA: TGCGCCAGCAGCTTGGATGACAGGGTGGGTGGCTACACCTTC. Amino acids: CASSLDDRVGGYTF.

The genes are TRBV27 and TRBJ2-3; 8 bases are shared with TRBD2. This CDR3 is 14 amino acids long. V lost 8 bases to trimming and J lost 6 bases; unmatched junction nucleotides: 10. The germline CDR1 and CDR2 sequences are MNHEY and SMNVEV (reference sequence). CDR3 in DNA: TGTGCCAGCGCCGGAGGGTCTAGCGGGGATACGCAGTATTTT. Amino acid sequence: CASAGGSSGDTQYF.

This clone was seen once. The chain couples TRBV5-1 to TRBJ2-3; 7 positions match TRBD2. Germline V gene sequence: CDR1 SGHRS, CDR2 YFSETQ. The CDR3 runs 14 residues. V shed 5 bases, J shed 2 bases, and the junction held 5 bases outside the gene matches. CDR3 in DNA: TGCGCCAGCAGTAGGGACTATCTCACAGATACGCAGTATTTT. It encodes CASSRDYLTDTQYF. Based on the CDR3 plus reference TRBV5-1 and TRBJ2-3, the full variable domain is KAGVTQTPRYLIKTRGQQVTLSCSPISGHRSVSWYQQTPGQGLQFLFEYFSETQRNKGNFPGRFSGRQFSNSRSEMNVSTLELGDSALYLCASSRDYLTDTQYFGPGTRLTVL.

This sequence joins TRBV9 and TRBJ2-1; 11 bases are a match to TRBD1. V shed 1 base and J 7 bases; nucleotides not matched to a gene: 16. The CDR3 length is 19 residues. Germline CDR1 is SGDLS and CDR2 is YYNGEE. CDR3 protein: CASSVFSNADGTGGNEQFF. As DNA, the CDR3 is TGTGCCAGCAGCGTATTTTCGAACGCTGACGGGACAGGGGGAAATGAGCAGTTCTTC.

The gene calls are TRBV10-2 and TRBJ1-1; 9 bases fit TRBD1. Germline assignment: CDR1 WSHSY and CDR2 SAAADI. Trimming took 2 bases from V and 0 from J; bases not matched to a gene: 10. This CDR3 has 18 amino acids. This CDR3 reads CASSEDYRGRRMNTEAFF. CDR3 sequence (DNA): TGCGCCAGCAGTGAGGATTACAGGGGGCGCAGGATGAACACTGAAGCTTTCTTT.

V usage is TRBV7-9 and J usage is TRBJ2-7, with D possibly being TRBD1 (5 bases). Between the trimmed V and J ends, which lost 10 bases and 2 bases, there was a span of 15 bases. Germline lookup yields CDR1 SEHNR and CDR2 FQNEAQ (reference sequence). The CDR3 spans 13 residues. CDR3 sequence reads: CATSNQGTYEQYF. CDR3 bases: TGTGCCACCTCAAACCAGGGAACCTACGAGCAGTACTTC.

This clone appeared once. The chain has TRBV7-8 and TRBJ2-7, with 8 bases matching TRBD2. J lost 3 bases, V lost 1 base, and 14 bases had no gene match. The germline V gene has CDR1 SGHVS and CDR2 FQNEAQ. CDR3 length: 18 amino acids. In DNA, the CDR3 is TGTGCCAGCAGCTTAGGCGGCGGGGGGCGCCAGGTAGGCTACGAGCAGTACTTC. Translating it yields CASSLGGGGRQVGYEQYF. Supplemented by reference TRBV7-8 and TRBJ2-7, the full variable domain reads GAGVSQSPRYKVAKRGQDVALRCDPISGHVSLFWYQQALGQGPEFLTYFQNEAQLDKSGLPSDRFFAERPEGSVSTLKIQRTQQEDSAVYLCASSLGGGGRQVGYEQYFGPGTRLTVT.

J is TRBJ1-4 and V is TRBV4-2, with TRBD1 as a possible D gene (6 bases). The CDR3 covers 15 residues. The germline V gene encodes CDR1 LGHNA and CDR2 YNFKEQ. The V and J ends lost 4 bases and 0 bases respectively, with 9 bases between them. DNA for the CDR3: TGTGCCAGCAGCCCTGGACAGACAACTAATGAAAAACTGTTTTTT. It specifies CASSPGQTTNEKLFF.

V and J are TRBV10-2 and TRBJ2-1, with TRBD2 identical over 11 bases. This CDR3 region has 16 residues. Germline values: CDR1 WSHSY, CDR2 SAAADI. The V gene end was trimmed by 4 bases and the J gene end by 7 bases; junction bases not matched to a gene: 9. The CDR3 DNA is TGCGCCAGCAGTGGTACCGCGGGACTAGCGGCAAATGAGCAGTTCTTC. It specifies CASSGTAGLAANEQFF.

Written as DNA, the CDR3 is TGCAGCGTTGAATCTTCCGGAGAGACCCAGTACTTC. Amino acids: CSVESSGETQYF. The gene calls are TRBV29-1 and TRBJ2-5; D not resolved. The CDR3 spans 12 residues. CDR1 is SQVTM, CDR2 ANQGSEA, per germline. Deletions cut 2 bases from V and 4 bases from J, with 8 bases between.